A single sample gave rise to the 5 T cell receptor beta chains below, sequenced in a study of blood T cell repertoires in COVID-19. The repertoire was sequenced with immunoSEQ multiplex PCR; TCRdb's copy has only in-frame clones and lacks some. The sample records 150,000 to 180,000 clones, about 85% being singletons. The specimen was peripheral blood. All receptors come from a man aged 55 to 69 with COVID-19, enrolled during active disease.

The CDR3 is CATSDPGLANLNEQFF. The CDR3 bases are TGTGCCACCAGTGATCCGGGACTAGCTAATCTCAATGAGCAGTTCTTC. The chain is built from TRBV24-1 and TRBJ2-1; 9 bases fit TRBD2. CDR1 is KGHDR and CDR2 is SFDVKD in the germline V gene. CDR3 length: 16 amino acids. V lost 3 bases to trimming and J lost 6 bases; unmatched junction nucleotides: 8.

The rearrangement uses TRBV14 and TRBJ2-5, with no clear D. CDR3 size: 11 residues. Germline V gene sequence: CDR1 SGHDN, CDR2 FVKESK. The V end lost 1 base, the J end lost 13 bases, and 10 bases lay between the germline ends. CDR3 amino acids: CASSQVSRVYF. CDR3 sequence (DNA): TGTGCCAGCAGCCAAGTTTCACGGGTGTACTTC.

A single count supports this clone. The gene calls are TRBV24-1 and TRBJ1-5, with TRBD1 identical over 11 bases. Germline loops: CDR1 KGHDR, CDR2 SFDVKD. Trimming at V came to 5 bases and at J to 3 bases, leaving 5 bases not matched to a gene. CDR3 length: 16 amino acids. CDR3 DNA: TGTGCCACCAGTGTACGGACAGGGGGCGACAATCAGCCCCAGCATTTT. Protein sequence: CATSVRTGGDNQPQHF.

The J gene is TRBJ1-3, the V gene TRBV30; a weak D match, TRBD1 (6 bases). The V end was cut by 0 bases, the J end by 0 bases, with 12 bases between. Germline V gene lookup returns CDR1 GTSNPN and CDR2 SVGIG (reference sequence). The CDR3 covers 16 residues. CDR3 residues: CAWSVSNRASGNTIYF. The CDR3 DNA reads as TGTGCCTGGAGTGTTTCGAACAGGGCCTCTGGAAACACCATATATTTT. Variable domain in full (rest from reference TRBV30 and TRBJ1-3): SQTIHQWPATLVQPVGSPLSLECTVEGTSNPNLYWYRQAAGRGLQLLFYSVGIGQISSEVPQNLSASRPQDRQFILSSKKLLLSDSGFYLCAWSVSNRASGNTIYFGEGSWLTVV.

A note on this clone: The sample contains more than one DNA sequence encoding this CDR3. DNA for the CDR3: TGTGCCAGCAGACCAGGGACAGCGCTTTATGGCTACACCTTC. Translating gives CASRPGTALYGYTF. The V and J genes are TRBV28 and TRBJ1-2, with 7 bases fitting TRBD1. Germline V gene data show CDR1 as MDHEN and CDR2 as SYDVKM. J was trimmed by 5 bases and V by 6 bases; bases with no gene match: 9. The CDR3 is 14 amino acids.